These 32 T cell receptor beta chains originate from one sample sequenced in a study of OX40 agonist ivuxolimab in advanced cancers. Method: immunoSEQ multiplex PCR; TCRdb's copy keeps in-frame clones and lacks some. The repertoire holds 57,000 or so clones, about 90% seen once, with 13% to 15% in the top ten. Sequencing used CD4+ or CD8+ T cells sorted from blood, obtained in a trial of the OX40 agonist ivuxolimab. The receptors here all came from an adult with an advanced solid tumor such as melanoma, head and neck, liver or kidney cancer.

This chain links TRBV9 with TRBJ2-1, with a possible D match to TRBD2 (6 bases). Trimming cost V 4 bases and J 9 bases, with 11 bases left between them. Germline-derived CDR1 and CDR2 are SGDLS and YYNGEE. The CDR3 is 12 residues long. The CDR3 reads CASSPQEGEQFF. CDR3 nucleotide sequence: TGTGCCAGCAGCCCCCAGGAGGGTGAGCAGTTCTTC.

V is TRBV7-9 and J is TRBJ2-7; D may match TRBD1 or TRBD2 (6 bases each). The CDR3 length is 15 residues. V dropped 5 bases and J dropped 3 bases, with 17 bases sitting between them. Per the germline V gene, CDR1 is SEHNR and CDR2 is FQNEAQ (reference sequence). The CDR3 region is CASSLYTGAVYEQYF. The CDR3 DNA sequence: TGTGCCAGCAGCCTCTATACGGGGGCCGTCTACGAGCAGTACTTC. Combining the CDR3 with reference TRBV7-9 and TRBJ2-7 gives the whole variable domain DTGVSQNPRHKITKRGQNVTFRCDPISEHNRLYWYRQTLGQGPEFLTYFQNEAQLEKSRLLSDRFSAERPKGSFSTLEIQRTEQGDSAMYLCASSLYTGAVYEQYFGPGTRLTVT.

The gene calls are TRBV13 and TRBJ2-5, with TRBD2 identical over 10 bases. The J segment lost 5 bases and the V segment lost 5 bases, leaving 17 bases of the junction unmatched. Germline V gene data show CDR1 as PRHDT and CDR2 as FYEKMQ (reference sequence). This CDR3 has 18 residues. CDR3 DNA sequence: TGTGCCAGCAGCGCGAGAGGGGGGAGCGGGAGGGGTGTGGAGACCCAGTACTTC. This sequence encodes CASSARGGSGRGVETQYF.

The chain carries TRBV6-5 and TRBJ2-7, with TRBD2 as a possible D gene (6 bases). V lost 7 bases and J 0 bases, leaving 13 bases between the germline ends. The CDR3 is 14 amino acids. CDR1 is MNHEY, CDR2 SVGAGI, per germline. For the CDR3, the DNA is TGTGCCAGCACCAACCTAGCGTTCTCCTACGAGCAGTACTTC. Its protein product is CASTNLAFSYEQYF.

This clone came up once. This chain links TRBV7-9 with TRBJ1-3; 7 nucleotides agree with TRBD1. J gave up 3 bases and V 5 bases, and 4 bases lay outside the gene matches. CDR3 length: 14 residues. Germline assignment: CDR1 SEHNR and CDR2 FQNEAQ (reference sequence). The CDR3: CASSKGAYGNTIYF. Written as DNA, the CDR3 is TGTGCCAGCAGCAAGGGGGCTTATGGAAACACCATATATTTT.

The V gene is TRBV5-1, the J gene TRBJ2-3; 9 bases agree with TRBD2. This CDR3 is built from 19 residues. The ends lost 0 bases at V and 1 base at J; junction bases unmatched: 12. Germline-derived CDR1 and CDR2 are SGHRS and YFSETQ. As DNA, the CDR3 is TGCGCCAGCAGCTTGGGGGTAGCGGGAGTGCTGGGAGGCACAGATACGCAGTATTTT. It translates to CASSLGVAGVLGGTDTQYF. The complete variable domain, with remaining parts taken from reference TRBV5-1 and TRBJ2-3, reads KAGVTQTPRYLIKTRGQQVTLSCSPISGHRSVSWYQQTPGQGLQFLFEYFSETQRNKGNFPGRFSGRQFSNSRSEMNVSTLELGDSALYLCASSLGVAGVLGGTDTQYFGPGTRLTVL.

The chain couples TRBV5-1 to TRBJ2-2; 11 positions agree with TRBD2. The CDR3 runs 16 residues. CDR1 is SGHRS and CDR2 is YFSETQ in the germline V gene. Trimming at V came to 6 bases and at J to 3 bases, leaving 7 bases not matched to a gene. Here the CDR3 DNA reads TGCGCCAGCAACCTACTAGCGGGAGACCACACCGGGGAGCTGTTTTTT. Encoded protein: CASNLLAGDHTGELFF.

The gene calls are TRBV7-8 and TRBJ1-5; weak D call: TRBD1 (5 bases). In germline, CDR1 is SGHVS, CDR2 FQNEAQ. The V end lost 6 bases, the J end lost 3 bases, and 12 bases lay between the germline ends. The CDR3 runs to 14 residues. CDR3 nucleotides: TGTGCCAGCAGTCTAATTGGGACCAATCAGCCCCAGCATTTT. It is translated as CASSLIGTNQPQHF.

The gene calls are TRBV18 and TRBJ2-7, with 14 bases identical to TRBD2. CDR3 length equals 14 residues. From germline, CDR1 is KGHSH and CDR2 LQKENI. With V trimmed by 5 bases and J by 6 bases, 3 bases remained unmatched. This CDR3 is CASSGGTSGGEQYF. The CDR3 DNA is TGTGCCAGCTCAGGCGGGACTAGCGGGGGCGAGCAGTACTTC.

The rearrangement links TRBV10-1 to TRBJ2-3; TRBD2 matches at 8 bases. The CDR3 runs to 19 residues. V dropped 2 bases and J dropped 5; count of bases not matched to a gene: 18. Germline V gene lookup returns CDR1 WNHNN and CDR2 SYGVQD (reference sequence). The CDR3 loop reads CASSERGSGIGSSQDTQYF. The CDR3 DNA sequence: TGCGCCAGCAGTGAGAGGGGTAGCGGGATAGGGTCATCACAAGATACGCAGTATTTT.

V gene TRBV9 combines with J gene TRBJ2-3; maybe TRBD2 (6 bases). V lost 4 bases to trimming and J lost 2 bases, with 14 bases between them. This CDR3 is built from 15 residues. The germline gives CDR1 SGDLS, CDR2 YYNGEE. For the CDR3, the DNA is TGTGCCAGCAGCATAATGGGGCGGGACACAGATACGCAGTATTTT. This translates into CASSIMGRDTDTQYF.

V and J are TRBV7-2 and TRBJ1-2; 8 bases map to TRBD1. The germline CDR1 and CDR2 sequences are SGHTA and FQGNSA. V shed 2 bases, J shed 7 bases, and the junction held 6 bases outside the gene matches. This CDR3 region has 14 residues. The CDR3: CASSLKGQGSGYTF. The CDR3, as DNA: TGTGCCAGCAGCTTAAAAGGACAGGGTTCTGGCTACACCTTC.

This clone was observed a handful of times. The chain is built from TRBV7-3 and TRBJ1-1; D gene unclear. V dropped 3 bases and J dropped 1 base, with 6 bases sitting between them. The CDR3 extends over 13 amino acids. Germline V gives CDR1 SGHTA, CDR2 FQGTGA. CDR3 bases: TGTGCCAGCAGCTTCCAGTGGAACACTGAAGCTTTCTTT. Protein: CASSFQWNTEAFF.

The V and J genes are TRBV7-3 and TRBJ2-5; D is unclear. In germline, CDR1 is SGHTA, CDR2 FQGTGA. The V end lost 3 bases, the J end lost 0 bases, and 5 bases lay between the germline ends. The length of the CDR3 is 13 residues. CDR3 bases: TGTGCCAGCAGCTTCGCCTACCAAGAGACCCAGTACTTC. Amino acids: CASSFAYQETQYF.

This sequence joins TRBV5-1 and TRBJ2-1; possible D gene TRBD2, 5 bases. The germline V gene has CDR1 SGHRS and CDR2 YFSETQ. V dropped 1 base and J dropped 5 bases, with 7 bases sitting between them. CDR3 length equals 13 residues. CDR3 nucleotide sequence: TGCGCCAGCAGCTTGCTGGGAGACAATGAGCAGTTCTTC. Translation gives CASSLLGDNEQFF.

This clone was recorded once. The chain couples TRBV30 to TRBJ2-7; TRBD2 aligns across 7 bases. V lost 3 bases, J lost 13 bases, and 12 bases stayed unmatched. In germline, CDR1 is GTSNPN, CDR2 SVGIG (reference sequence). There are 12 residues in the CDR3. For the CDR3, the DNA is TGTGCCTGGAGACTGTCTAGCGGACAACCCTACTTC. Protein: CAWRLSSGQPYF.

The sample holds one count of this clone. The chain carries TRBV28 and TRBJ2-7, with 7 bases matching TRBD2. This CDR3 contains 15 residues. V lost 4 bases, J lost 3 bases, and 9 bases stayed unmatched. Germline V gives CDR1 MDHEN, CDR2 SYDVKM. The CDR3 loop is CASSSVGRESYEQYF. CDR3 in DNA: TGTGCCAGCAGTTCTGTAGGGAGGGAAAGCTACGAGCAGTACTTC.

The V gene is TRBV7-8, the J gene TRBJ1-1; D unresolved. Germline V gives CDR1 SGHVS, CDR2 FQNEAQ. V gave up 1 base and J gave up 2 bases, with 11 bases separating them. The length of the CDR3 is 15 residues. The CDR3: CASSLVSQINTEAFF. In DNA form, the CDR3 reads TGTGCCAGCAGCTTAGTGTCACAGATTAACACTGAAGCTTTCTTT.

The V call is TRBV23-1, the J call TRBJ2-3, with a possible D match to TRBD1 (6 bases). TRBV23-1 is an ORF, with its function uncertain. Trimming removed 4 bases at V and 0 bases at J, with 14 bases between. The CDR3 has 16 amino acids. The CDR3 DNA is TGCGCCAGCAGTCTACTTAACAGGGAAAGCACAGATACGCAGTATTTT. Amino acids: CASSLLNRESTDTQYF.

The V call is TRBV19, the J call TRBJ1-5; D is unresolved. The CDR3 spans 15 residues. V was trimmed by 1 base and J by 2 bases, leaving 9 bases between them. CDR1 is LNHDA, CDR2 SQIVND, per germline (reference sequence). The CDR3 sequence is CASSIAQVGNQPQHF. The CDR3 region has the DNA TGTGCCAGTAGTATAGCCCAGGTTGGCAATCAGCCCCAGCATTTT.

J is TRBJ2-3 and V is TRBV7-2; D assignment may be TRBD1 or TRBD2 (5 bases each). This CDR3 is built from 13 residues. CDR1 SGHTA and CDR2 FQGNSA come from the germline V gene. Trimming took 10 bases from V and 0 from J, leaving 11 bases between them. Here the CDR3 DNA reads TGTGCCACCGGGGACCTTAGCACAGATACGCAGTATTTT. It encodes CATGDLSTDTQYF.

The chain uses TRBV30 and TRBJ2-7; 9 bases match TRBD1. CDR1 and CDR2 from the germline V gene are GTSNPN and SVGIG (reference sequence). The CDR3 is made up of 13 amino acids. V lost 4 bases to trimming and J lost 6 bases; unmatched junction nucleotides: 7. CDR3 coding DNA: TGTGCCTGGAATGAGGGACAGGGTCCCGAGCAGTACTTC. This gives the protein CAWNEGQGPEQYF.

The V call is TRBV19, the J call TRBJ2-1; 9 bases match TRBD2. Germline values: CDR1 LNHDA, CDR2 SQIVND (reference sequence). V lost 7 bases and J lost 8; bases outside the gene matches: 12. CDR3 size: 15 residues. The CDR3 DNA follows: TGTGCCAGTAAATTGGGTAGCGGGAGATTCGATGAGCAGTTCTTC. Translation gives CASKLGSGRFDEQFF.

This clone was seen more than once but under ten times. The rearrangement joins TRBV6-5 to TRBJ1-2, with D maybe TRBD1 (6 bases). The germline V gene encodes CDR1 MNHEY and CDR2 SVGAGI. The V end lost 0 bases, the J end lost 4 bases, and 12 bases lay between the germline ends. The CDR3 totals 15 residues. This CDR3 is CASSYSTGRGYGYTF. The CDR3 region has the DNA TGTGCCAGCAGTTACTCGACGGGCAGGGGCTATGGCTACACCTTC.

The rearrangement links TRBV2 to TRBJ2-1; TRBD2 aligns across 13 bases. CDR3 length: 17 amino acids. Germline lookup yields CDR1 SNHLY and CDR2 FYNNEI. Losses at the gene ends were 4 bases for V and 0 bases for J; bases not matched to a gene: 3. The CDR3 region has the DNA TGTGCCAGCAGTGGGCGGACTAGCGGGAGCTCCTACAATGAGCAGTTCTTC. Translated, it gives CASSGRTSGSSYNEQFF. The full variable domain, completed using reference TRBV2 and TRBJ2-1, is EPEVTQTPSHQVTQMGQEVILRCVPISNHLYFYWYRQILGQKVEFLVSFYNNEISEKSEIFDDQFSVERPDGSNFTLKIRSTKLEDSAMYFCASSGRTSGSSYNEQFFGPGTRLTVL.

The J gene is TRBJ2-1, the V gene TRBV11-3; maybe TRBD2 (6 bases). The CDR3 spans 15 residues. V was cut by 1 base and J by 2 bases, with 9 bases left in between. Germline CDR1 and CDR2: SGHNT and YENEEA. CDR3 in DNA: TGTGCCAGCAGCTTAGGGAGGGGACCCTACAATGAGCAGTTCTTC. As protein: CASSLGRGPYNEQFF. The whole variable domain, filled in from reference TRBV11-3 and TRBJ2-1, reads EAGVVQSPRYKIIEKKQPVAFWCNPISGHNTLYWYLQNLGQGPELLIRYENEEAVDDSQLPKDRFSAERLKGVDSTLKIQPAELGDSAVYLCASSLGRGPYNEQFFGPGTRLTVL.

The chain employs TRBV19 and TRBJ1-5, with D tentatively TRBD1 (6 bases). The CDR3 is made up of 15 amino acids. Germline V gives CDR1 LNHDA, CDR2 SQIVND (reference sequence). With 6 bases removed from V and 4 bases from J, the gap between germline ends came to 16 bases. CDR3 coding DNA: TGTGCCAGTAGGGGTCGACAGGCGGCGAATCAGCCCCAGCATTTT. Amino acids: CASRGRQAANQPQHF.

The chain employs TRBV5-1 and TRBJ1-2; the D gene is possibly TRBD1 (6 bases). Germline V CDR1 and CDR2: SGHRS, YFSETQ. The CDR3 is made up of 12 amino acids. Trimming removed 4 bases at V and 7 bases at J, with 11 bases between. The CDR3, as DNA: TGCGCCAGCAGCCAGGGGTTCTCTGGCTACACCTTC. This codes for CASSQGFSGYTF.

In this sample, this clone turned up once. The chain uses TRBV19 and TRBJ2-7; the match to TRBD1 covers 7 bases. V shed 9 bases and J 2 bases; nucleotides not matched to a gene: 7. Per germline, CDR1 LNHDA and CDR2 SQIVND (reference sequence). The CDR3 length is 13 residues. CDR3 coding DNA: TGTGCCAGCGCCCCTGACAGGGCCTACGAGCAGTACTTC. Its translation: CASAPDRAYEQYF.

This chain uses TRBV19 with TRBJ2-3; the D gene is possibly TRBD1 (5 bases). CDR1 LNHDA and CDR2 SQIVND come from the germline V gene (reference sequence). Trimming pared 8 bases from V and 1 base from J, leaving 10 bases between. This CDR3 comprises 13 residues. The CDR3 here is CASWGRGTDTQYF. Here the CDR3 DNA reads TGTGCCAGTTGGGGCAGAGGCACAGATACGCAGTATTTT. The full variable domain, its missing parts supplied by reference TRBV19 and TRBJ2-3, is DGGITQSPKYLFRKEGQNVTLSCEQNLNHDAMYWYRQDPGQGLRLIYYSQIVNDFQKGDIAEGYSVSREKKESFPLTVTSAQKNPTAFYLCASWGRGTDTQYFGPGTRLTVL.

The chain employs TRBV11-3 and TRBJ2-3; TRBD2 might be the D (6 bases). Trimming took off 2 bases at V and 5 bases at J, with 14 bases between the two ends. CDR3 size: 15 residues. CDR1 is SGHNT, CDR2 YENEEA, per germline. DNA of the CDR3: TGTGCCAGCAGCTTACGGGGCGGGAAAGTAGATACGCAGTATTTT. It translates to CASSLRGGKVDTQYF.

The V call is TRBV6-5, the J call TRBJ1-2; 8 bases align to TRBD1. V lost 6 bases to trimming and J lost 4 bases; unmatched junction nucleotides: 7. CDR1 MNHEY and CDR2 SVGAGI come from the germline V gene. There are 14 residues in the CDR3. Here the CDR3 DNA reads TGTGCCAGCAGCCGGAGAGGACAGGGCTATGGCTACACCTTC. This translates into CASSRRGQGYGYTF.